This T cell receptor (beta chain) derives from a study of cytomegalovirus exposure and HLA in healthy donors. Study-level points and caveats: Later analysis identified 16,951 TCR beta sequences associated with HLA alleles, using a false discovery rate threshold of 0.05.

The PCR ran on 60 Vbeta and 13 Jbeta primers. Produced via immunoSEQ multiplex PCR; TCRdb's table is partial and in-frame only. The sample yields nearly 110,000 clones, around 77% seen once. Trimming took 0 bases from V and 0 from J, leaving 11 bases between them. CDR3 length: 16 residues. The germline V gene has CDR1 SGHVS and CDR2 FQNEAQ. This clone came up a few times. Its specificity is not known. The chain employs TRBV7-8 and TRBJ1-1, with a weak D call TRBD1 (5 bases). This sequence was found in a man younger than 35 in good health and CMV-seronegative. Material: PBMCs. CDR3 DNA sequence: TGTGCCAGCAGCTTAGCCCTGGGGCAGCTGAACACTGAAGCTTTCTTT. This encodes CASSLALGQLNTEAFF.